Following are 19 T cell receptor beta chains from one sample sequenced in a study of PD-L1 blockade in urothelial cancer. Time point given: pretreatment peripheral blood. Generated by immunoSEQ multiplex PCR, the TCRdb table keeps only in-frame clones and is missing some. The sample has roughly 55,000 clones, 70% to 90% seen once; the top ten hold around 20%. Sequencing used PBMCs, obtained around atezolizumab (anti-PD-L1) treatment. All receptors come from a man in his sixties with urothelial cancer.

This chain uses TRBV19 with TRBJ2-7, with D perhaps matching TRBD2 (7 bases). CDR3 length: 13 amino acids. Trimming took 7 bases from V and 6 from J, leaving 16 bases between them. The germline V gene encodes CDR1 LNHDA and CDR2 SQIVND (reference sequence). The CDR3 loop reads CASTRGGGGEQYF. CDR3 in DNA: TGTGCCAGTACGAGGGGAGGGGGAGGCGAGCAGTACTTC.

For this clone: Compared with germline, one end of the junction differs, possibly owing to a read error. The chain employs TRBV7-7 and TRBJ2-2, with 7 bases matching TRBD1. This CDR3 is built from 16 residues. CDR1 is SSHAT, CDR2 FNYEAQ, per germline (reference sequence). CDR3 loop: CASSPTTGESTGELFF. The CDR3 DNA is TGTGCTAGCAGCCCTACCACAGGGGAATCAACCGGGGAGCTGTTTTTT.

The chain is built from TRBV9 and TRBJ2-1; 8 bases line up with TRBD2. CDR1 and CDR2 (germline): SGDLS, YYNGEE. V shed 5 bases and J 0 bases; nucleotides not matched to a gene: 4. The CDR3 is 15 amino acids. The CDR3 spells CASRMGTSSYNEQFF. The CDR3 DNA sequence: TGTGCCAGCAGGATGGGGACTAGCTCCTACAATGAGCAGTTCTTC. Full variable domain (missing parts from reference TRBV9 and TRBJ2-1): DSGVTQTPKHLITATGQRVTLRCSPRSGDLSVYWYQQSLDQGLQFLIQYYNGEERAKGNILERFSAQQFPDLHSELNLSSLELGDSALYFCASRMGTSSYNEQFFGPGTRLTVL.

The rearrangement links TRBV2 to TRBJ2-5, with TRBD1 matching 7 bases. V trimming: 6 bases; J trimming: 11 bases; junction bases outside the gene matches: 12. CDR3 size: 13 residues. The germline V gene encodes CDR1 SNHLY and CDR2 FYNNEI. The CDR3: CASSRDRDEEQYF. CDR3 nucleotides: TGTGCCAGCAGCCGCGACAGGGATGAGGAGCAGTACTTC.

The rearrangement links TRBV27 to TRBJ2-1, with 7 bases identical to TRBD1. Trimming at V came to 8 bases and at J to 7 bases, leaving 8 bases not matched to a gene. The CDR3 loop spans 13 amino acids. Germline loops: CDR1 MNHEY, CDR2 SMNVEV (reference sequence). CDR3 protein: CASGPNRGNEQFF. CDR3 coding DNA: TGTGCCAGCGGACCGAACAGGGGTAATGAGCAGTTCTTC.

This clone was detected only a few times. The chain recombines TRBV30 with TRBJ2-7; D might be TRBD1 (5 bases). Trimming removed 4 bases at V and 4 bases at J, with 14 bases between. The CDR3 sequence is 13 residues long. Germline CDR1 and CDR2: GTSNPN and SVGIG (reference sequence). The CDR3 region has the DNA TGTGCCTGGACCGCGCAGGGTTTTTACGAGCAGTACTTC. This sequence encodes CAWTAQGFYEQYF.

This sequence joins TRBV6-1 and TRBJ1-5, with TRBD1 matching 10 bases. The CDR3 runs to 17 residues. The germline gives CDR1 MNHNS, CDR2 SASEGT. The ends lost 4 bases at V and 2 bases at J; junction bases unmatched: 8. The CDR3 nucleotides are TGTGCCAGCAGTGCTTACTCCGGGACAGGGGGCAATCAGCCCCAGCATTTT. Its protein is CASSAYSGTGGNQPQHF.

The chain combines TRBV5-1 with TRBJ1-2; D is possibly TRBD1 (5 bases). The germline V and J ends were trimmed by 0 bases and 8 bases, with 14 bases remaining between them. The germline V gene has CDR1 SGHRS and CDR2 YFSETQ. There are 14 residues in the CDR3. CDR3 DNA sequence: TGCGCCAGCAGCTTGGATGGGCAGGGCAAGGGCTACACCTTC. Protein: CASSLDGQGKGYTF.

This chain links TRBV5-1 with TRBJ2-1, with 11 bases aligning to TRBD2. The J segment lost 7 bases and the V segment lost 0 bases, leaving 6 bases of the junction unmatched. Germline-derived CDR1 and CDR2 are SGHRS and YFSETQ. The CDR3 is 16 residues long. Written as DNA, the CDR3 is TGCGCCAGCAGCTTGGCCACTAGCGGGAGTCGGAATGAGCAGTTCTTC. The encoded protein is CASSLATSGSRNEQFF.

This clone was recorded only once. The chain links TRBV6-1 to TRBJ2-1; D possibly corresponds to TRBD2 (6 bases). The germline CDR1 and CDR2 sequences are MNHNS and SASEGT. V was cut by 4 bases and J by 6 bases, with 22 bases left in between. This CDR3 has 17 residues. The CDR3 nucleotides are TGTGCCAGCAGTGCGAAACCGGGACTCGGACTTGGCAATGAGCAGTTCTTC. It is translated as CASSAKPGLGLGNEQFF.

The chain links TRBV2 to TRBJ2-7, with a possible D match to TRBD1 (7 bases). Between the trimmed V and J ends, which lost 8 bases and 7 bases, there was a span of 18 bases. Germline values: CDR1 SNHLY, CDR2 FYNNEI. The CDR3 runs 13 residues. This chain's CDR3 is CASQGQPAGEQYF. CDR3 sequence (DNA): TGTGCCAGCCAGGGACAGCCGGCGGGAGAGCAGTACTTC.

The J gene is TRBJ2-5, the V gene TRBV29-1, with D maybe TRBD1 (6 bases). Per germline, CDR1 SQVTM and CDR2 ANQGSEA. There are 15 residues in the CDR3. Trimming removed 8 bases at V and 2 bases at J, with 21 bases between. The CDR3 sequence is CSTKAGTTAQETQYF. CDR3 DNA sequence: TGCAGCACGAAGGCCGGGACAACAGCGCAAGAGACCCAGTACTTC. The whole variable domain, filled in from reference TRBV29-1 and TRBJ2-5, reads SAVISQKPSRDICQRGTSLTIQCQVDSQVTMMFWYRQQPGQSLTLIATANQGSEATYESGFVIDKFPISRPNLTFSTLTVSNMSPEDSSIYLCSTKAGTTAQETQYFGPGTRLLVL.

The rearrangement uses TRBV6-6 and TRBJ2-3; a weak D match, TRBD2 (5 bases). Between the trimmed V and J ends, which lost 7 bases and 8 bases, there was a span of 10 bases. The CDR3 contains 11 residues. Germline V gene lookup returns CDR1 MNHNY and CDR2 SVGAGI (reference sequence). The CDR3 loop is CASTHEGTQYF. The CDR3 DNA follows: TGTGCCAGCACCCACGAGGGTACGCAGTATTTT.

The V gene is TRBV6-5, the J gene TRBJ1-6; D ambiguous. V lost 5 bases and J 9 bases, leaving 17 bases between the germline ends. The CDR3 is 15 residues long. Germline V gene sequence: CDR1 MNHEY, CDR2 SVGAGI. In DNA form, the CDR3 reads TGTGCCAGCAGTATCAAAAGGGTGGGAGGTTCACCCCTCCACTTT. It encodes CASSIKRVGGSPLHF.

V usage is TRBV15 and J usage is TRBJ1-2; 7 nucleotides align to TRBD1. V lost 6 bases to trimming and J lost 1 base; unmatched junction nucleotides: 2. The CDR3 has 13 amino acids. The germline V gene encodes CDR1 LNHNV and CDR2 YYDKDF (reference sequence). The CDR3 nucleotides are TGTGCCACCAGTACAGGGGATAACTATGGCTACACCTTC. Translated: CATSTGDNYGYTF.

The gene calls are TRBV6-6 and TRBJ2-7; weak D call: TRBD2 (6 bases). CDR1 is MNHNY and CDR2 is SVGAGI in the germline V gene (reference sequence). The germline V and J ends were trimmed by 0 bases and 6 bases, with 9 bases remaining between them. The CDR3 totals 13 residues. The CDR3 DNA is TGTGCCAGCAGTTACTCGATGGGGGGCGAGCAGTACTTC. Translated: CASSYSMGGEQYF.

The chain couples TRBV11-3 to TRBJ2-7; D may be TRBD1 (7 bases). CDR3 length equals 16 residues. Trimming stripped 3 bases from V and 3 bases from J, with 18 bases between. Germline V lookup: CDR1 SGHNT, CDR2 YENEEA. In DNA, the CDR3 is TGTGCCAGCAGCTTCGGATCCGCGGGGACAGACTACGAGCAGTACTTC. Its translation: CASSFGSAGTDYEQYF. Using reference TRBV11-3 and TRBJ2-7 for the parts outside the CDR3, the full variable domain is EAGVVQSPRYKIIEKKQPVAFWCNPISGHNTLYWYLQNLGQGPELLIRYENEEAVDDSQLPKDRFSAERLKGVDSTLKIQPAELGDSAVYLCASSFGSAGTDYEQYFGPGTRLTVT.

The V gene is TRBV11-2, the J gene TRBJ2-3, with D tentatively TRBD1 (6 bases). Germline V gene lookup returns CDR1 SGHAT and CDR2 FQNNGV. The CDR3 consists of 14 residues. Trimming left V 7 bases short and J 4 bases short, with 15 bases between. CDR3 nucleotide sequence: TGTGCCAGCACCCTCACAGGGCCCGCAGATACGCAGTATTTT. This translates into CASTLTGPADTQYF.

This sequence joins TRBV5-4 and TRBJ2-1, with 10 bases aligning to TRBD2. CDR3 length: 15 amino acids. The V gene end was trimmed by 2 bases and the J gene end by 8 bases; junction bases not matched to a gene: 7. CDR1 and CDR2 (germline): SGHNT, YYREEE (reference sequence). The DNA of the CDR3 is TGTGCCAGCAGCTTATCGGCTAGCGGGAGTCATGAGCAGTTCTTC. Translating it yields CASSLSASGSHEQFF.